What follows are 21 T cell receptor beta chains derived from one specimen sequenced in a study of cytomegalovirus exposure and HLA in healthy donors. Both 60 Vbeta primers and 13 Jbeta primers went into the PCR. The assay was immunoSEQ multiplex PCR, and TCRdb's table has in-frame clones only and misses some. The sample gives more than 120,000 clones, 82% of which show up once; around 2.6% is in the top ten. Sequencing was done on a sample of PBMCs. The receptor source for this set is a male donor in good health and CMV-seronegative.

This chain links TRBV10-3 with TRBJ1-5; the match to TRBD1 covers 10 bases. Trimming took 6 bases from V and 8 from J; bases not matched to a gene: 7. This CDR3 spans 14 amino acids. Germline assignment: CDR1 ENHRY and CDR2 SYGVKD. CDR3 nucleotides: TGTGCCATCAGGGGACAGGGGATTGGGGAGCCCCAGCATTTT. Translating gives CAIRGQGIGEPQHF.

The V call is TRBV30, the J call TRBJ2-3, with D tentatively TRBD1 (7 bases). The CDR3 length is 15 residues. V lost 5 bases and J 2 bases, leaving 17 bases between the germline ends. CDR1 GTSNPN and CDR2 SVGIG come from the germline V gene (reference sequence). This CDR3 is CAWQRRDRNTDTQYF. Here the CDR3 DNA reads TGTGCCTGGCAGCGGCGGGACAGAAACACAGATACGCAGTATTTT.

V and J are TRBV29-1 and TRBJ2-4; a possible D gene is TRBD1 (6 bases). Germline V gene data show CDR1 as SQVTM and CDR2 as ANQGSEA. The CDR3 extends over 14 amino acids. Trimming stripped 7 bases from V and 0 bases from J, with 13 bases between. The DNA for the CDR3 is TGCAGCGCACTACAGGGAACAGCCAAAAACATTCAGTACTTC. It is translated as CSALQGTAKNIQYF.

This chain connects TRBV5-4 to TRBJ2-3, with 9 bases lining up with TRBD1. The CDR3 contains 15 residues. Germline-derived CDR1 and CDR2 are SGHNT and YYREEE (reference sequence). V dropped 4 bases and J dropped 4; count of bases not matched to a gene: 7. CDR3 nucleotide sequence: TGTGCCAGCAGCATTCCGGGACAGGGCCCAGATACGCAGTATTTT. This sequence encodes CASSIPGQGPDTQYF.

This rearrangement joins TRBV28 to TRBJ2-5; D may be TRBD2 (6 bases). Trimming shortened V by 4 bases and J by 6 bases, and 18 bases separated the two germline ends. The CDR3 length is 15 residues. CDR1 MDHEN and CDR2 SYDVKM come from the germline V gene. The CDR3 region is CASSSPVKGGKTQYF. In DNA form, the CDR3 reads TGTGCCAGCAGTTCCCCAGTTAAGGGCGGGAAGACCCAGTACTTC.

This clone was counted a single time. This rearrangement joins TRBV6-5 to TRBJ2-1; TRBD1 matches at 7 bases. This CDR3 comprises 12 residues. Germline loops: CDR1 MNHEY, CDR2 SVGAGI. The junction had 8 bases not matched to a gene; V was cut back by 6 bases and J by 12 bases. The DNA of the CDR3 is TGTGCCAGCAGAACACCGGACAGGATGCAGTTCTTC. Protein: CASRTPDRMQFF.

A single count supports this clone. The CDR3 loop is CASSRGLPTGELFF. In nucleotides, the CDR3 is TGTGCCAGCTCCCGCGGACTACCCACCGGGGAGCTGTTTTTT. The rearrangement joins TRBV18 to TRBJ2-2, with a weak D call TRBD2 (6 bases). The CDR3 covers 14 residues. The germline gives CDR1 KGHSH, CDR2 LQKENI. Trimming pared 6 bases from V and 4 bases from J, leaving 12 bases between.

This chain uses TRBV6-5 with TRBJ2-1, with 7 bases lining up with TRBD1. The CDR3 has 14 amino acids. V was pared by 4 bases and J by 1 base, with 1 base of the junction left unmatched. Germline values: CDR1 MNHEY, CDR2 SVGAGI. The CDR3 is CASSWDRSYNEQFF. The CDR3 nucleotides read TGTGCCAGCAGTTGGGACAGATCCTACAATGAGCAGTTCTTC.

V gene TRBV7-6 combines with J gene TRBJ2-3; perhaps TRBD1 as D (6 bases). The CDR3 consists of 17 residues. Germline V gene sequence: CDR1 SGHVS, CDR2 FNYEAQ. V gave up 2 bases and J gave up 2 bases, with 17 bases separating them. CDR3 in amino acids: CASSLSRQGINTDTQYF. DNA for the CDR3: TGTGCCAGCAGCTTATCCCGCCAGGGGATAAACACAGATACGCAGTATTTT.

V usage is TRBV19 and J usage is TRBJ1-4; 9 nucleotides align to TRBD1. Looked up from germline, CDR1 is LNHDA and CDR2 is SQIVND (reference sequence). With 5 bases clipped from V and 8 bases from J, the junction kept 6 bases outside the gene matches. The CDR3 loop spans 14 amino acids. The CDR3, as DNA: TGTGCCAGTAGTCCCCAGACAGGGGGGGAAAAACTGTTTTTT. It specifies CASSPQTGGEKLFF.

The chain joins TRBV6-5 to TRBJ2-7; 8 bases are shared with TRBD1. The CDR3 loop spans 15 amino acids. Germline CDR1 and CDR2: MNHEY and SVGAGI. The V segment lost 0 bases and the J segment 4 bases; nucleotides outside the gene matches: 5. In nucleotides, the CDR3 is TGTGCCAGCAGTTACTCGGCGCAGGGGGCTTACGAGCAGTACTTC. It specifies CASSYSAQGAYEQYF.

With regard to this clone: A junction end diverges from the germline sequence, so it may reflect a read error. This sequence joins TRBV6-1 and TRBJ2-7, with 7 nucleotides matching TRBD2. CDR1 and CDR2 (germline): MNHNS, SASEGT. The CDR3 spans 11 residues. CDR3 bases: TGTGCCAGCAGTGAAGCAGCGGGGCAGGCCTTC. Its translation: CASSEAAGQAF.

V gene TRBV6-1 combines with J gene TRBJ2-1, with a weak D call TRBD2 (5 bases). With 0 bases removed from V and 0 bases from J, the gap between germline ends came to 15 bases. Germline V gene data show CDR1 as MNHNS and CDR2 as SASEGT. The CDR3 runs 18 residues. CDR3: CASSEAAGSRSSYNEQFF. The CDR3 nucleotides are TGTGCCAGCAGTGAAGCCGCGGGTTCAAGGAGCTCCTACAATGAGCAGTTCTTC.

The chain recombines TRBV7-9 with TRBJ1-4, with D perhaps TRBD1 (5 bases). Trimming removed 5 bases at V and 5 bases at J, with 15 bases between. The CDR3 has 15 residues. Per germline, CDR1 SEHNR and CDR2 FQNEAQ (reference sequence). The CDR3 region is CASSPRTGLNEKLFF. Here the CDR3 DNA reads TGTGCCAGCAGCCCAAGGACGGGACTGAATGAAAAACTGTTTTTT.

This clone turned up a few times. CDR3 coding DNA: TGTGCCAGCTCACCACCGGGACTAGCGGGAGAGGGCGAGCAGTACTTC. Its protein is CASSPPGLAGEGEQYF. The chain couples TRBV18 to TRBJ2-7; 14 positions match TRBD2. Germline CDR1 and CDR2: KGHSH and LQKENI. V trimming: 0 bases; J trimming: 6 bases; junction bases outside the gene matches: 4. The CDR3 is made up of 16 amino acids.

The chain links TRBV7-9 to TRBJ2-5, with 7 bases matching TRBD2. With V trimmed by 5 bases and J by 3 bases, 3 bases remained unmatched. The CDR3 consists of 13 residues. Germline V gene lookup returns CDR1 SEHNR and CDR2 FQNEAQ (reference sequence). The CDR3 nucleotides are TGTGCCAGCAGCCCCGCGGGGGAAGAGACCCAGTACTTC. Translation: CASSPAGEETQYF.

The chain combines TRBV5-6 with TRBJ2-3, with a possible D match to TRBD1 (7 bases). This CDR3 comprises 14 residues. The V end lost 5 bases, the J end lost 4 bases, and 14 bases lay between the germline ends. CDR1 is SGHDT, CDR2 YYEEEE, per germline. Written as DNA, the CDR3 is TGTGCCAGCAGTTTAGACAGGGAGGCAGATACGCAGTATTTT. This encodes CASSLDREADTQYF.

V usage is TRBV19 and J usage is TRBJ1-1; possibly TRBD1 for D (5 bases). The CDR3 runs to 15 residues. The germline V gene encodes CDR1 LNHDA and CDR2 SQIVND (reference sequence). V lost 7 bases to trimming and J lost 5 bases, with 20 bases between them. The CDR3 sequence: CASTLYPGGGTEAFF. The CDR3 nucleotides are TGTGCCAGTACCCTCTATCCGGGGGGAGGAACTGAAGCTTTCTTT.

CDR3 bases: TGTGCCAGCAGCTTAGGGACAGAGGGCGCGGAGACCCAGTACTTC. This translates into CASSLGTEGAETQYF. This chain links TRBV7-9 with TRBJ2-5; D perhaps matches TRBD1 (6 bases). Germline values: CDR1 SEHNR, CDR2 FQNEAQ (reference sequence). This CDR3 region has 15 residues. V dropped 1 base and J dropped 5 bases, with 14 bases sitting between them.

The V and J genes are TRBV6-5 and TRBJ2-5; 8 bases are a match to TRBD1. This CDR3 is 15 amino acids long. Germline CDR1 is MNHEY and CDR2 is SVGAGI. V shed 6 bases, J shed 9 bases, and the junction held 15 bases outside the gene matches. As DNA, the CDR3 is TGTGCCAGCAGCCCCGGGTTGGACAGGGCTGGTTCCCAGTACTTC. Translating it yields CASSPGLDRAGSQYF.

Details on this clone: Germline is not matched at one junction end, which may reflect a read error. The chain joins TRBV7-7 to TRBJ2-5; D tentatively fits TRBD1 or TRBD2 (5 bases each). Germline CDR1 is SSHAT and CDR2 is FNYEAQ (reference sequence). The CDR3 has 15 amino acids. CDR3 sequence reads: CASSLGVAIQETQYF. In DNA, the CDR3 is TGTGCTAGCAGCTTAGGGGTAGCGATTCAAGAGACCCAGTACTTC.